This entry concerns a single TCR beta chain. Its target is unknown. V gave up 4 bases and J gave up 0 bases, with 10 bases separating them. The CDR3 has 14 amino acids. Germline CDR1 is DFQATT and CDR2 is SNEGSKA (reference sequence). The record originates from a study of T cell repertoires in cytomegalovirus infection. On the study more broadly: CMV epitopes, recently identified HLA-C-restricted and well-studied HLA-B-restricted, were used. In public TCR beta signatures, there were indications of both CMV infection and matching HLA type.

In TCRdb, the reads were re-called with MiXCR into one record per CDR3 protein. The data hold about 890,000 distinct CDR3 sequences, with 31% observed a single time. Points from the study as a whole: Individuals carrying CMV plus the relevant HLA were identified by cumulative frequency of public TCR beta families. The ex vivo response was dominated by HLA-C-restricted CMV-specific TCR beta clonotypes.

Source: cultured CD8+ T cells from PBMCs, taken from culture after CMV antigen stimulation. This chain uses TRBV20-1 with TRBJ1-5; no clear D gene. The TCR comes from a human donor in good health (CMV status not recorded). Some clones in this sample may be carry-over from other donors' samples. The CDR3 spells CSAKRTVSNQPQHF. The CDR3 DNA is TGCAGTGCTAAAAGGACGGTTAGCAATCAGCCCCAGCATTTT.